This is a list of T cell receptor beta chains from one sample in a study of early T cells in non-severe SARS-CoV-2 infection. TCRdb re-called the 5' RACE reads through MiXCR, storing one row per CDR3 protein. This table has 30,000 to 40,000 distinct CDR3 sequences, 5.4% appearing once. The material sequenced was whole blood, taken at baseline. These receptors were obtained from an adult who was a healthcare worker with PCR-confirmed SARS-CoV-2 infection or an uninfected control (not recorded which). CDR3s include the opening cysteine and the closing phenylalanine or tryptophan. The D gene is left open where the match is weak. Clone size is stated in some rows and not others, as once, few, many or a class when expanded.

clone size: .; D gene: .; CDR3 length: 13; V gene: TRBV5-1; J gene: TRBJ1-2; CDR3 DNA: TGCGCCAGCAGCTTGGGTCCTGGACATGGCTACACCTTC; CDR3 protein: CASSLGPGHGYTF
clone size: many; D gene: TRBD1; CDR3 length: 16; V gene: TRBV27; J gene: TRBJ1-6; CDR3 DNA: TGTGCCAGCAGTGGGGGACAGGGGCTATATAATTCACCCCTCCACTTT; CDR3 protein: CASSGGQGLYNSPLHF
clone size: many; D gene: TRBD2; CDR3 length: 14; V gene: TRBV7-2; J gene: TRBJ2-2; CDR3 DNA: TGTGCCAGCGGACTAGCGGGTTACACCGGGGAGCTGTTTTTT; CDR3 protein: CASGLAGYTGELFF
clone size: many; D gene: TRBD1; CDR3 length: 13; V gene: TRBV29-1; J gene: TRBJ2-1; CDR3 DNA: TGCAGCGTTGGGGACAGGGGATACAATGAGCAGTTCTTC; CDR3 protein: CSVGDRGYNEQFF
clone size: few; D gene: TRBD2; CDR3 length: 15; V gene: TRBV29-1; J gene: TRBJ2-3; CDR3 DNA: TGCAGCACCAAGCCCACTAGCGGCCTGACAGATACGCAGTATTTT; CDR3 protein: CSTKPTSGLTDTQYF
clone size: many; D gene: TRBD2; CDR3 length: 15; V gene: TRBV20-1; J gene: TRBJ2-7; CDR3 DNA: TGCAGTGCTAGAGATGGGAGCGGGAGGTATTACGAGCAGTACTTC; CDR3 protein: CSARDGSGRYYEQYF
clone size: .; D gene: .; CDR3 length: 14; V gene: TRBV18; J gene: TRBJ1-3; CDR3 DNA: TGTGCCAGCTCACCGGGACGTATTGGAAACACCATATATTTT; CDR3 protein: CASSPGRIGNTIYF
clone size: many; D gene: .; CDR3 length: 14; V gene: TRBV6-2/TRBV6-3; J gene: TRBJ1-5; CDR3 DNA: TGTGCCAGCAGTTACTCAGGTTTGCTTCAGCCCCAGCATTTT; CDR3 protein: CASSYSGLLQPQHF
clone size: many; D gene: .; CDR3 length: 15; V gene: TRBV7-3; J gene: TRBJ2-2; CDR3 DNA: TGTGCCAGCAGCGGAGCGGACTATCGAGCCGGGGAGCTGTTTTTT; CDR3 protein: CASSGADYRAGELFF
clone size: many; D gene: .; CDR3 length: 15; V gene: TRBV7-6; J gene: TRBJ2-1; CDR3 DNA: TGTGCCAGCAGCTTCGGTGGGGCCCATGGGGATGAGCAGTTCTTC; CDR3 protein: CASSFGGAHGDEQFF
clone size: many; D gene: .; CDR3 length: 14; V gene: TRBV4-2; J gene: TRBJ2-7; CDR3 DNA: TGTGCCAGCAGCCAAGTCCCCGGTCCTTACGAGCAGTACTTC; CDR3 protein: CASSQVPGPYEQYF
clone size: many; D gene: TRBD1; CDR3 length: 13; V gene: TRBV11-2; J gene: TRBJ2-1; CDR3 DNA: TGTGCCAGCAGGGACGGGACAGGCAATGAGCAGTTCTTC; CDR3 protein: CASRDGTGNEQFF
clone size: many; D gene: .; CDR3 length: 14; V gene: TRBV11-3; J gene: TRBJ2-4; CDR3 DNA: TGTGCCAGCACCGCGAGTCAGGGGAAAAACATTCAGTACTTC; CDR3 protein: CASTASQGKNIQYF
clone size: few; D gene: .; CDR3 length: 13; V gene: TRBV9; J gene: TRBJ1-1; CDR3 DNA: TGTGCCAGCAGCGTAGCCATGAACACTGAAGCTTTCTTT; CDR3 protein: CASSVAMNTEAFF
clone size: many; D gene: .; CDR3 length: 16; V gene: TRBV28; J gene: TRBJ2-6; CDR3 DNA: TGTGCCAGCAGTTCCGGACAGTCTCGGGGGGCCAACGTCCTGACTTTC; CDR3 protein: CASSSGQSRGANVLTF
clone size: many; D gene: .; CDR3 length: 17; V gene: TRBV11-2; J gene: TRBJ2-2; CDR3 DNA: TGTGCCAGCAGCTTAGATCTTGTACTAGTGAACACCGGGGAGCTGTTTTTT; CDR3 protein: CASSLDLVLVNTGELFF
clone size: many; D gene: TRBD2; CDR3 length: 15; V gene: TRBV6-6; J gene: TRBJ2-1; CDR3 DNA: TGTGCCAGCAGTTACGGGACTAGCATTAGCAATGAGCAGTTCTTC; CDR3 protein: CASSYGTSISNEQFF
clone size: many; D gene: .; CDR3 length: 14; V gene: TRBV28; J gene: TRBJ1-5; CDR3 DNA: TGTGCCAGCAGTTTGGGTGGGGGGTTTCAGCCCCAGCATTTT; CDR3 protein: CASSLGGGFQPQHF
clone size: many; D gene: .; CDR3 length: 13; V gene: TRBV11-2; J gene: TRBJ1-2; CDR3 DNA: TGTGCCACCGGACTGGGGGCGGAATATGGCTACACCTTC; CDR3 protein: CATGLGAEYGYTF
clone size: many; D gene: TRBD2; CDR3 length: 17; V gene: TRBV12-3/TRBV12-4; J gene: TRBJ2-1; CDR3 DNA: TGTGCCAGCAGTTTAAGGACTAGCGGGATAGCCTACAATGAGCAGTTCTTC; CDR3 protein: CASSLRTSGIAYNEQFF
clone size: many; D gene: .; CDR3 length: 15; V gene: TRBV28; J gene: TRBJ1-4; CDR3 DNA: TGTGCCAGCAGCCCCGGAGGGGTCGGTAATGAAAAACTGTTTTTT; CDR3 protein: CASSPGGVGNEKLFF
clone size: .; D gene: .; CDR3 length: 14; V gene: TRBV7-6; J gene: TRBJ2-4; CDR3 DNA: TGTGCCAGCAGCCCGTCGGTAGCCAAAAACATTCAGTACTTC; CDR3 protein: CASSPSVAKNIQYF
clone size: many; D gene: .; CDR3 length: 15; V gene: TRBV4-1; J gene: TRBJ2-2; CDR3 DNA: TGCGCCAGCAGCCAGGGACCGACGAACACCGGGGAGCTGTTTTTT; CDR3 protein: CASSQGPTNTGELFF
clone size: few; D gene: .; CDR3 length: 14; V gene: TRBV7-2; J gene: TRBJ2-1; CDR3 DNA: TGTGCCAGCAGCTTAGCGGGCGGGAACAATGAGCAGTTCTTC; CDR3 protein: CASSLAGGNNEQFF
clone size: many; D gene: TRBD2; CDR3 length: 15; V gene: TRBV20-1; J gene: TRBJ2-3; CDR3 DNA: TGCAGTGCTAGACTAGCGGGAGTACGTGCAGATACGCAGTATTTT; CDR3 protein: CSARLAGVRADTQYF
clone size: many; D gene: .; CDR3 length: 15; V gene: TRBV7-2; J gene: TRBJ1-2; CDR3 DNA: TGTGCCAGCAGCCTACTCTCGGCAGTTTCCTATGGCTACACCTTC; CDR3 protein: CASSLLSAVSYGYTF
clone size: few; D gene: TRBD1; CDR3 length: 13; V gene: TRBV12-3/TRBV12-4; J gene: TRBJ2-1; CDR3 DNA: TGTGCCAGCAGTTTAGTACCCGAGGGGGCGCGATTCTTC; CDR3 protein: CASSLVPEGARFF
clone size: .; D gene: .; CDR3 length: 13; V gene: TRBV2; J gene: TRBJ2-7; CDR3 DNA: TGTGCCAGCAGTGAACAGAGACAGAGCGTCCAGTACTTC; CDR3 protein: CASSEQRQSVQYF
clone size: many; D gene: TRBD2; CDR3 length: 15; V gene: TRBV6-5; J gene: TRBJ2-1; CDR3 DNA: TGTGCCACCTTATCCCGTCTCGGGAGGGGGAGTGAGCAGTTCTTC; CDR3 protein: CATLSRLGRGSEQFF
clone size: many; D gene: TRBD1; CDR3 length: 16; V gene: TRBV19; J gene: TRBJ2-2; CDR3 DNA: TGTGCCAGTAGTATAGCCGGGACAGGGCTAACCGGGGAGCTGTTTTTT; CDR3 protein: CASSIAGTGLTGELFF
clone size: many; D gene: .; CDR3 length: 11; V gene: TRBV9; J gene: TRBJ1-3; CDR3 DNA: TGTGCCAGCAGCGTAGGGGACACCATATATTTT; CDR3 protein: CASSVGDTIYF
clone size: many; D gene: TRBD2; CDR3 length: 18; V gene: TRBV18; J gene: TRBJ2-1; CDR3 DNA: TGTGCCAGCTCACCAAAGAAACCCGGGACTAGCGGGTACAATGAGCAGTTCTTC; CDR3 protein: CASSPKKPGTSGYNEQFF
clone size: many; D gene: .; CDR3 length: 15; V gene: TRBV6-1; J gene: TRBJ1-3; CDR3 DNA: TGTGCCAGCAGTGAAGTAGGGGGAGGTGGAAACACCATATATTTT; CDR3 protein: CASSEVGGGGNTIYF
clone size: many; D gene: TRBD1; CDR3 length: 15; V gene: TRBV18; J gene: TRBJ1-2; CDR3 DNA: TGTGCCAGCTCACCCTCAGAGGGACAGGGCGCGGGCTACACCTTC; CDR3 protein: CASSPSEGQGAGYTF
clone size: few; D gene: .; CDR3 length: 15; V gene: TRBV11-3; J gene: TRBJ1-2; CDR3 DNA: TGTGCCAGCAGCCCGAGGGACTGGTCTAACTATGGCTACACCTTC; CDR3 protein: CASSPRDWSNYGYTF
clone size: .; D gene: .; CDR3 length: 14; V gene: TRBV6-2/TRBV6-3; J gene: TRBJ2-3; CDR3 DNA: TGTGCCAGCAGTCCCGGACAGCGCACAGATACGCAGTATTTT; CDR3 protein: CASSPGQRTDTQYF
clone size: many; D gene: TRBD2; CDR3 length: 16; V gene: TRBV11-1; J gene: TRBJ2-1; CDR3 DNA: TGTGCCAGCAGCTTAGTTTCTAGCGGGAGAGGGAGTGAGCAGTTCTTC; CDR3 protein: CASSLVSSGRGSEQFF
clone size: few; D gene: TRBD1; CDR3 length: 13; V gene: TRBV6-5; J gene: TRBJ2-7; CDR3 DNA: TGCGCCAGCAGCCGGGACAGAAATTACGAGCAGTACTTC; CDR3 protein: CASSRDRNYEQYF
clone size: many; D gene: .; CDR3 length: 12; V gene: TRBV6-1; J gene: TRBJ2-5; CDR3 DNA: TGTGCCAGCAGTGAAAATGAGAAGACCCAGTACTTC; CDR3 protein: CASSENEKTQYF
clone size: many; D gene: .; CDR3 length: 16; V gene: TRBV28; J gene: TRBJ1-5; CDR3 DNA: TGTGCCAGCAGCCTTACAGGGACCATTAGCAATCAGCCCCAGCATTTT; CDR3 protein: CASSLTGTISNQPQHF